The sequence of this TCR beta chain was determined in a study of cytomegalovirus exposure and HLA in healthy donors. Trimming cost V 2 bases and J 3 bases; bases outside gene matches: 20. CDR1 and CDR2 from the germline V gene are MDHEN and SYDVKM. The CDR3 contains 20 residues. Findings of the study overall: The presence/absence work took it that sequencing depth was about the same across donors. The study recorded 164 TCR beta chains that were cytomegalovirus-associated. In vitro, a few CMV-associated chains proved specific for CMV antigens. A later analysis found that most CMV-associated TCR beta chains appeared HLA-restricted.

Vbeta (60) and Jbeta (13) primers were used in the PCR. TCRdb's copy holds only in-frame clones and misses some; the assay was immunoSEQ multiplex PCR. Here the sample spans around 200,000 clones, 75% to 80% being singletons. The table lists this clone with a few counts. The antigen remains undetermined. Sequences were obtained from PBMCs. This chain joins TRBV28 and TRBJ1-2; TRBD1 agrees at 8 bases. The TCR sequence derives from a male donor in good health and CMV-seronegative. The CDR3 protein is CASSLLRSWSTGAWDYGYTF. CDR3 sequence (DNA): TGTGCCAGCAGTTTACTTCGATCTTGGTCGACAGGGGCGTGGGACTATGGCTACACCTTC.